These 31 T cell receptor beta chains share one sample of origin, sequenced in a study of blood T cell repertoires in COVID-19. Here immunoSEQ multiplex PCR was the method, and the copy in TCRdb shows in-frame clones only, minus some. Of just over 300,000 clones in the sample, 80% to 90% are singletons; the top ten hold 2.2%. The sequenced sample was PBMCs or T cells enriched from blood (not recorded which). The source is a man in his thirties or forties who had recovered from COVID-19.

This rearrangement joins TRBV13 to TRBJ1-2; 9 bases fit TRBD1. V lost 5 bases and J lost 2; bases outside the gene matches: 6. The CDR3 is made up of 15 amino acids. CDR1 is PRHDT and CDR2 is FYEKMQ in the germline V gene (reference sequence). This CDR3 is CASSRWDRDNYGYTF. CDR3 DNA: TGTGCCAGCAGCCGATGGGACAGGGACAACTATGGCTACACCTTC. The full variable domain, rest sourced from reference TRBV13 and TRBJ1-2, is AAGVIQSPRHLIKEKRETATLKCYPIPRHDTVYWYQQGPGQDPQFLISFYEKMQSDKGSIPDRFSAQQFSDYHSELNMSSLELGDSALYFCASSRWDRDNYGYTFGSGTRLTVV.

The rearrangement uses TRBV6-5 and TRBJ2-7; tentatively, D is TRBD1 (5 bases). CDR3 length: 13 amino acids. Trimming shortened V by 6 bases and J by 6 bases, and 15 bases separated the two germline ends. The germline V gene has CDR1 MNHEY and CDR2 SVGAGI. The CDR3 DNA sequence: TGTGCCAGCAGCAGGGTGGGATGGCGCGAGCAGTACTTC. Translating gives CASSRVGWREQYF.

This rearrangement joins TRBV2 to TRBJ1-1; 9 bases match TRBD1. Germline V gives CDR1 SNHLY, CDR2 FYNNEI. With 5 bases clipped from V and 5 bases from J, the junction kept 6 bases outside the gene matches. The CDR3 is 14 residues long. CDR3: CASSNDRGYTEAFF. In nucleotides, the CDR3 is TGTGCCAGCAGTAACGACAGGGGGTATACTGAAGCTTTCTTT. Looking up the rest from reference TRBV2 and TRBJ1-1 gives the full variable domain: EPEVTQTPSHQVTQMGQEVILRCVPISNHLYFYWYRQILGQKVEFLVSFYNNEISEKSEIFDDQFSVERPDGSNFTLKIRSTKLEDSAMYFCASSNDRGYTEAFFGQGTRLTVV.

The chain has TRBV7-9 and TRBJ1-6; D possibly corresponds to TRBD1 (6 bases). The V gene's germline CDR1 is SEHNR and CDR2 FQNEAQ (reference sequence). Trimming took off 3 bases at V and 5 bases at J, with 11 bases between the two ends. The CDR3 totals 15 residues. The CDR3 region is CASSFQGQNNSPLHF. The DNA for the CDR3 is TGTGCCAGCAGCTTCCAGGGGCAAAATAATTCACCCCTCCACTTT.

This clone was found once. The genes are TRBV6-5 and TRBJ2-1, with 9 nucleotides matching TRBD2. This CDR3 spans 15 amino acids. V shed 5 bases and J 3 bases; nucleotides not matched to a gene: 5. Germline CDR1 MNHEY, CDR2 SVGAGI. The CDR3 DNA reads TGTGCCAGCAGTACGGCGGGGGGGCACTACAATGAGCAGTTCTTC. Translating it yields CASSTAGGHYNEQFF.

The V and J genes are TRBV19 and TRBJ2-1; D might be TRBD2 (5 bases). The CDR3 is 16 residues long. Per germline, CDR1 LNHDA and CDR2 SQIVND (reference sequence). V dropped 6 bases and J dropped 0 bases, with 15 bases sitting between them. The CDR3 protein is CASRRESRGSYNEQFF. The CDR3 DNA reads TGTGCCAGTAGGAGAGAGAGTCGGGGCTCCTACAATGAGCAGTTCTTC.

The chain joins TRBV5-4 to TRBJ1-4, with TRBD1 matching 8 bases. With V trimmed by 1 base and J by 7 bases, 9 bases remained unmatched. The CDR3 loop spans 16 amino acids. Germline-derived CDR1 and CDR2 are SGHNT and YYREEE (reference sequence). The CDR3 region has the DNA TGTGCCAGCAGCTTGCACGGACAGGGTGGCGGTGAAAAACTGTTTTTT. This encodes CASSLHGQGGGEKLFF.

The chain is built from TRBV25-1 and TRBJ1-5; D gene unclear. Germline CDR1 is MGHDK and CDR2 is SYGVNS. CDR3 length: 13 residues. The germline V and J ends were trimmed by 6 bases and 2 bases, with 8 bases remaining between them. The CDR3 bases are TGTGCCAGCAGCGGGTGGGGCAATCAGCCCCAGCATTTT. This encodes CASSGWGNQPQHF.

The sample holds one count of this clone. V usage is TRBV19 and J usage is TRBJ2-7; TRBD1 is a possible D gene (5 bases). V was shortened by 1 base and J by 3 bases, with 22 bases between the two germline ends. The CDR3 runs to 18 residues. Looked up from germline, CDR1 is LNHDA and CDR2 is SQIVND (reference sequence). The CDR3 DNA sequence: TGTGCCAGTAGTATAGCCCTATTCAAGGACGGACAATACTACGAGCAGTACTTC. Amino acids: CASSIALFKDGQYYEQYF.

The CDR3 DNA follows: TGTGCCAGCAGCTTAGGGGAGGGGACCACAGATACGCAGTATTTT. Its protein product is CASSLGEGTTDTQYF. The V and J genes are TRBV11-2 and TRBJ2-3; the match to TRBD2 covers 7 bases. Per the germline V gene, CDR1 is SGHAT and CDR2 is FQNNGV. The ends lost 1 base at V and 2 bases at J; junction bases unmatched: 3. This CDR3 is 15 amino acids long.

The CDR3 reads CASSPGQGSGYTF. Here the CDR3 DNA reads TGTGCCAGCAGTCCCGGACAGGGTTCCGGCTACACCTTC. J is TRBJ1-2 and V is TRBV6-5; 8 bases map to TRBD1. V lost 5 bases and J lost 8; bases outside the gene matches: 7. Germline values: CDR1 MNHEY, CDR2 SVGAGI. The CDR3 runs to 13 residues.

The chain uses TRBV19 and TRBJ1-5; TRBD1 aligns across 7 bases. V lost 6 bases and J lost 0; bases outside the gene matches: 5. The CDR3 contains 15 residues. The germline CDR1 and CDR2 sequences are LNHDA and SQIVND (reference sequence). The CDR3 region has the DNA TGTGCCAGTAGATCCGGGACAGTTAGCAATCAGCCCCAGCATTTT. It yields the protein CASRSGTVSNQPQHF.

In this sample, this clone turned up a few times. The chain carries TRBV2 and TRBJ2-1, with 9 bases that match TRBD1. Per the germline V gene, CDR1 is SNHLY and CDR2 is FYNNEI. The CDR3 sequence is 14 residues long. The V and J ends lost 9 bases and 8 bases, in that order; junction bases with no gene match: 11. This CDR3 is CASRGQGTVDEQFF. The CDR3 coding sequence is TGTGCCAGTAGAGGACAGGGGACGGTCGATGAGCAGTTCTTC.

This rearrangement joins TRBV10-3 to TRBJ2-2; 9 positions match TRBD1. The CDR3 is 15 amino acids. The trim removed 7 bases at V and 2 bases at J, leaving 5 bases unmatched. The germline V gene has CDR1 ENHRY and CDR2 SYGVKD. CDR3 nucleotides: TGTGCCATCACGGACAGGGGAGCTAACACCGGGGAGCTGTTTTTT. It codes for CAITDRGANTGELFF.

The chain recombines TRBV4-2 with TRBJ1-1; D is possibly TRBD1 (6 bases). The germline CDR1 and CDR2 sequences are LGHNA and YNFKEQ. V was pared by 7 bases and J by 5 bases, with 14 bases between. The CDR3 extends over 13 amino acids. The CDR3 spells CASTNPGATEAFF. The CDR3 DNA reads TGTGCCAGCACCAACCCAGGGGCAACTGAAGCTTTCTTT.

This chain uses TRBV5-1 with TRBJ1-2, with 7 bases lining up with TRBD1. Per germline, CDR1 SGHRS and CDR2 YFSETQ. The CDR3 totals 15 residues. V lost 4 bases, J lost 4 bases, and 10 bases stayed unmatched. As DNA, the CDR3 is TGCGCCAGCAGCGTCAGCACAGGGGTCGGCTATGGCTACACCTTC. Amino acid sequence: CASSVSTGVGYGYTF.

The chain employs TRBV24-1 and TRBJ2-5; TRBD1 might be the D (6 bases). The germline V gene encodes CDR1 KGHDR and CDR2 SFDVKD. There are 13 residues in the CDR3. V lost 3 bases, J lost 4 bases, and 8 bases lay in between. The CDR3: CATSDPGVETQYF. The DNA of the CDR3 is TGTGCCACCAGTGATCCAGGGGTAGAGACCCAGTACTTC.

This clone showed up just once. The J gene is TRBJ1-5, the V gene TRBV29-1; D perhaps matches TRBD1 (5 bases). The CDR3 covers 12 residues. V was trimmed by 6 bases and J by 0 bases, leaving 6 bases between them. Germline V CDR1 and CDR2: SQVTM, ANQGSEA. In nucleotides, the CDR3 is TGCAGCGTACAGGATAGCAATCAGCCCCAGCATTTT. Its protein product is CSVQDSNQPQHF.

The chain couples TRBV5-1 to TRBJ2-1; D may be TRBD1 (7 bases). Trimming took off 6 bases at V and 1 base at J, with 20 bases between the two ends. CDR1 is SGHRS, CDR2 YFSETQ, per germline. The CDR3 covers 17 residues. The CDR3 DNA reads as TGCGCCAGCACCTGGGGGTCAGGGGGGAAATCCTACAATGAGCAGTTCTTC. It translates to CASTWGSGGKSYNEQFF.

This clone has only one observation. V is TRBV18 and J is TRBJ2-3; weak D call: TRBD2 (6 bases). V shed 3 bases and J shed 4 bases, with 11 bases lying between them. The CDR3 covers 14 residues. CDR1 and CDR2 from the germline V gene are KGHSH and LQKENI. The CDR3 DNA sequence: TGTGCCAGCTCACCTTCGCCGGGGGCAGATACGCAGTATTTT. This gives the protein CASSPSPGADTQYF.

J is TRBJ1-1 and V is TRBV3-1 (or the pseudogene TRBV3-2), with TRBD1 matching over 12 bases. The germline gives CDR1 LGHDT, CDR2 YNNKEL (reference sequence). V shed 3 bases, J shed 4 bases, and the junction held 6 bases outside the gene matches. This CDR3 spans 16 amino acids. The CDR3 DNA reads as TGTGCCAGCAGCCAGGGGACAGGGGGCGGGAGCACTGAAGCTTTCTTT. It encodes CASSQGTGGGSTEAFF.

This clone turned up a few times. The gene calls are TRBV9 and TRBJ1-3, with D perhaps matching TRBD1 (5 bases). CDR3 length: 12 residues. The V end was cut by 0 bases, the J end by 9 bases, with 7 bases between. Germline CDR1 SGDLS, CDR2 YYNGEE. The CDR3 sequence: CASSVVGGTIYF. CDR3 in DNA: TGTGCCAGCAGCGTAGTCGGGGGCACCATATATTTT.

In its sample, this clone was seen once. V usage is TRBV7-2 and J usage is TRBJ1-2; 8 nucleotides align to TRBD1. The CDR3 has 18 amino acids. Germline lookup yields CDR1 SGHTA and CDR2 FQGNSA. After removal of 5 bases from V and 8 bases from J, the junction contained 22 bases not matched to a gene. CDR3 residues: CASSPRGTGATRLKGYTF. The CDR3 nucleotides are TGTGCCAGCAGCCCCCGGGGGACAGGAGCCACTCGGCTGAAAGGCTACACCTTC. Based on the CDR3 plus reference TRBV7-2 and TRBJ1-2, the full variable domain is GAGVSQSPSNKVTEKGKDVELRCDPISGHTALYWYRQSLGQGLEFLIYFQGNSAPDKSGLPSDRFSAERTGGSVSTLTIQRTQQEDSAVYLCASSPRGTGATRLKGYTFGSGTRLTVV.

The genes are TRBV6-4 and TRBJ2-6; the match to TRBD2 covers 7 bases. The CDR3 spans 15 residues. J lost 1 base, V lost 8 bases, and 5 bases had no gene match. CDR1 MRHNA and CDR2 SNTAGT come from the germline V gene. The CDR3 region is CASSQAGSGANVLTF. CDR3 coding DNA: TGTGCCAGCTCCCAAGCGGGGTCTGGGGCCAACGTCCTGACTTTC.

The chain has TRBV30 and TRBJ1-3; D not certain. Per germline, CDR1 GTSNPN and CDR2 SVGIG (reference sequence). The CDR3 has 12 amino acids. Trimming removed 2 bases from V and 3 bases from J, with 5 bases in between. The CDR3: CAWSNGGNTIYF. The CDR3 coding sequence is TGTGCCTGGAGTAACGGTGGAAACACCATATATTTT.

As concerns this clone: In the same sample, other DNA sequences code for this CDR3. The chain is built from TRBV19 and TRBJ1-2; a weak D match, TRBD1 (6 bases). The germline V gene encodes CDR1 LNHDA and CDR2 SQIVND (reference sequence). This CDR3 has 15 amino acids. The ends were cut back, 5 bases at V and 6 bases at J, with 19 bases in the middle. CDR3 sequence: CASSGRTATLDGYTF. The CDR3 bases are TGTGCCAGTAGTGGTAGGACAGCAACTTTGGATGGCTACACCTTC.

The gene calls are TRBV4-2 and TRBJ1-4; 11 positions agree with TRBD1. Trimming cost V 4 bases and J 8 bases; bases outside gene matches: 3. The germline gives CDR1 LGHNA, CDR2 YNFKEQ. The CDR3 is 14 residues long. The CDR3 nucleotides are TGTGCCAGCAGCCCGGGACAGGGGGGCGAAAAACTGTTTTTT. This gives the protein CASSPGQGGEKLFF.

This chain uses TRBV5-5 with TRBJ2-3; TRBD1 agrees at 7 bases. With V trimmed by 3 bases and J by 0 bases, 1 base remained unmatched. The CDR3 consists of 14 residues. Germline CDR1 reads SGHKS; CDR2 reads YYEKEE (reference sequence). The CDR3 DNA is TGTGCCAGCAGCTCGGGACAGAGCACAGATACGCAGTATTTT. It codes for CASSSGQSTDTQYF.

J is TRBJ1-3 and V is TRBV19; D is uncertain. The germline gives CDR1 LNHDA, CDR2 SQIVND (reference sequence). Trimming cost V 2 bases and J 9 bases, with 8 bases left between them. The CDR3 is 12 amino acids. CDR3 bases: TGTGCCAGTAGTATACTCGGAGGCACCATATATTTT. Translated: CASSILGGTIYF.

V and J are TRBV4-1 and TRBJ2-1; D remains ambiguous. CDR1 MGHRA and CDR2 YSYEKL come from the germline V gene. V shed 1 base and J shed 2 bases, with 6 bases lying between them. This CDR3 has 14 amino acids. In nucleotides, the CDR3 is TGCGCCAGCAGCCAAGGTCCCGCCTACAATGAGCAGTTCTTC. Encoded protein: CASSQGPAYNEQFF.

The chain uses TRBV12-3 or TRBV12-4 and TRBJ1-2, with 8 bases lining up with TRBD1. The CDR3 runs to 13 residues. Trimming cost V 4 bases and J 4 bases; bases outside gene matches: 2. The CDR3: CASSSTGAYGYTF. The CDR3 DNA is TGTGCCAGCAGTTCGACAGGGGCCTATGGCTACACCTTC.